This TCR beta chain was profiled in a study of cytomegalovirus exposure and HLA in healthy donors. Study-wide background: The approximately 120 validation repertoires used the same platform as the roughly 610 first-cohort repertoires, a later analysis reported. The study, taken as a whole, reports: CMV antigen specificity of a few CMV-associated chains was confirmed in vitro.

The donors were in the roughly 110-subject validation cohort, distinct from the approximately 670-subject first cohort. The repertoire was sequenced with immunoSEQ multiplex PCR; TCRdb's copy has only in-frame clones and lacks some. The sample yields around 150,000 clones, 88% seen once. This clone was detected only once. Antigen specificity is unknown. Sequencing input: PBMCs. The origin of this receptor is a young man in good health and CMV-seronegative.

The CDR3 nucleotides are TGTGCCAATTACAGGGATACTGTCGTGGAGGCTTTCTTT. Amino acids: CANYRDTVVEAFF. This rearrangement joins TRBV2 to TRBJ1-1; D is perhaps TRBD1 (6 bases). The CDR3 spans 13 residues. Trimming cost V 10 bases and J 11 bases, with 23 bases left between them. The V gene's germline CDR1 is SNHLY and CDR2 FYNNEI.